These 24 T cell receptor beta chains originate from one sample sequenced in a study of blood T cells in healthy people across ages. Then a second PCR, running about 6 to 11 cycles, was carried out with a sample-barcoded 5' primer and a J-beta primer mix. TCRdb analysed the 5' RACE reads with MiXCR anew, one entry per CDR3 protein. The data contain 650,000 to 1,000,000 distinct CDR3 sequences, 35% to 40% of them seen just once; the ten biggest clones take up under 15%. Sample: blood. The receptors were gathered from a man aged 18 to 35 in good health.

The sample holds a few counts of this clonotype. The CDR3 here is CASSLRTVRGTDTQYF. The CDR3 coding sequence is TGTGCCAGCAGCTTACGGACAGTTCGCGGCACAGATACGCAGTATTTT. The rearrangement joins TRBV7-9 to TRBJ2-3, with TRBD1 as a possible D gene (6 bases). CDR3 size: 16 residues. The germline CDR1 and CDR2 sequences are SEHNR and FQNEAQ (reference sequence). V was cut by 2 bases and J by 1 base, with 13 bases left in between.

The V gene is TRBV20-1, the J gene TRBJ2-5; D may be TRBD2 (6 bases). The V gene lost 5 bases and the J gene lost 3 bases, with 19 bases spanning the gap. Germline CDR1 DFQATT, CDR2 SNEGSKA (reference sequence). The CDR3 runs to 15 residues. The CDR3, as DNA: TGCAGTGCTGGCCCGAGCGGGCACAGTAAAGAGACCCAGTACTTC. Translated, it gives CSAGPSGHSKETQYF.

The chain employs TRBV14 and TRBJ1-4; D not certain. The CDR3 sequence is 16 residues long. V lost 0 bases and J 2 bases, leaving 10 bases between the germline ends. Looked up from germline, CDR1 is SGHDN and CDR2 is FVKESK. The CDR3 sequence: CASSQEDLSTNEKLFF. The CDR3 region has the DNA TGTGCCAGCAGCCAAGAGGATCTATCGACTAATGAAAAACTGTTTTTT.

This chain's CDR3 is CAWSVRQQDQPQHF. The CDR3 nucleotides are TGTGCCTGGAGTGTACGACAGCAAGATCAGCCCCAGCATTTT. This chain uses TRBV30 with TRBJ1-5, with D perhaps TRBD1 (5 bases). Germline CDR1 GTSNPN, CDR2 SVGIG (reference sequence). The CDR3 sequence is 14 residues long. Trimming cost V 0 bases and J 5 bases, with 11 bases left between them.

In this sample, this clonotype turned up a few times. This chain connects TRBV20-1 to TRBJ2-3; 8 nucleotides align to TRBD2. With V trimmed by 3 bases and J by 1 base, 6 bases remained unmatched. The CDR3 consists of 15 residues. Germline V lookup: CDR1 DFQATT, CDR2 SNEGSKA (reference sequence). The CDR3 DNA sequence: TGCAGTGCTAGTCCCCCTAGCGGGCGCACAGATACGCAGTATTTT. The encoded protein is CSASPPSGRTDTQYF.

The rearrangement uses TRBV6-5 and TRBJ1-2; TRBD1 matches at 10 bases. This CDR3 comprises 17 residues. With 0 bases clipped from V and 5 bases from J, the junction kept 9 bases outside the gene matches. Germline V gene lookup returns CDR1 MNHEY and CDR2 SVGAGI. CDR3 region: CASSYSRTGQGGYGYTF. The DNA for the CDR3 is TGTGCCAGCAGTTACTCAAGAACCGGACAGGGGGGTTATGGCTACACCTTC.

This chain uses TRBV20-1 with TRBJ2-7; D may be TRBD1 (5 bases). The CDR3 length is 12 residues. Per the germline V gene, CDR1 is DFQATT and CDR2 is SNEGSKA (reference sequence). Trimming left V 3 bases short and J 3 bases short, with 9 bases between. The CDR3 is CSARGQVYEQYF. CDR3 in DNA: TGCAGTGCTAGGGGGCAGGTCTACGAGCAGTACTTC.

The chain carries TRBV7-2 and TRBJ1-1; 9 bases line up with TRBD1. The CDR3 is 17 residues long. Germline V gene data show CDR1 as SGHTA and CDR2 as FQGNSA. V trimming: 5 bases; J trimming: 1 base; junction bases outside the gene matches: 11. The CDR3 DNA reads TGTGCCAGCAGCCCAGCCCTACAGGGGGCAGAGAACACTGAAGCTTTCTTT. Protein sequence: CASSPALQGAENTEAFF.

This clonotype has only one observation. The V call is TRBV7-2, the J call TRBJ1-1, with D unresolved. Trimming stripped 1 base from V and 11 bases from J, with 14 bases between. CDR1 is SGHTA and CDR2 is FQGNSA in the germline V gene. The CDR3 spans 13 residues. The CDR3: CASSLDQNSLAFF. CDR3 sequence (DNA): TGTGCCAGCAGCTTAGATCAGAACAGTCTCGCTTTCTTT. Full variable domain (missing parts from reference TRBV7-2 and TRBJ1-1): GAGVSQSPSNKVTEKGKDVELRCDPISGHTALYWYRQSLGQGLEFLIYFQGNSAPDKSGLPSDRFSAERTGGSVSTLTIQRTQQEDSAVYLCASSLDQNSLAFFGQGTRLTVV.

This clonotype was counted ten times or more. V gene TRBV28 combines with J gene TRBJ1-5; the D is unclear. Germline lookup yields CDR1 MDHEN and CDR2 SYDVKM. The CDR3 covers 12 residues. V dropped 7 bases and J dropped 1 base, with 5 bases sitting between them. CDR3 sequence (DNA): TGTGCCAGCAAGCGGAGCAATCAGCCCCAGCATTTT. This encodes CASKRSNQPQHF.

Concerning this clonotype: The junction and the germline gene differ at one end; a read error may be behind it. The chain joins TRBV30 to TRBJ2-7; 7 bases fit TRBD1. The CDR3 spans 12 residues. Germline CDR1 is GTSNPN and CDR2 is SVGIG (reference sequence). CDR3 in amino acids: CTWSRDSYEQYF. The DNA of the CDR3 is TGTACCTGGTCCCGGGACAGCTACGAGCAGTACTTC. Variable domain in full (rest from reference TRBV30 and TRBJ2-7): SQTIHQWPATLVQPVGSPLSLECTVEGTSNPNLYWYRQAAGRGLQLLFYSVGIGQISSEVPQNLSASRPQDRQFILSSKKLLLSDSGFYLCTWSRDSYEQYFGPGTRLTVT.

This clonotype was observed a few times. The CDR3 coding sequence is TGTGCCGGGGGTATCGGCGGGGAGCTGTTTTTT. Translating it yields CAGGIGGELFF. The V and J genes are TRBV19 and TRBJ2-2; TRBD1 or TRBD2 may be the D gene (5 bases each). There are 11 residues in the CDR3. V lost 11 bases, J lost 7 bases, and 11 bases lay in between. The germline V gene encodes CDR1 LNHDA and CDR2 SQIVND (reference sequence).

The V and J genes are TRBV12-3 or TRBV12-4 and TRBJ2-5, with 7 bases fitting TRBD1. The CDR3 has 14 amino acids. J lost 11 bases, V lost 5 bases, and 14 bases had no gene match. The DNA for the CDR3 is TGTGCCAGCAGTCCCCTGACAGGGTGGAATGAGCAGTACTTC. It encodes CASSPLTGWNEQYF.

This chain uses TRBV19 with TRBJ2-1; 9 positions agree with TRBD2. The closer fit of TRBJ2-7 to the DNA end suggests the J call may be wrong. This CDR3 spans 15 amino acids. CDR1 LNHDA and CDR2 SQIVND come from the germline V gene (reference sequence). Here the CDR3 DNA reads TGTGCCAGTAGTATCGAGCGGGGGGCTTACAATGAGCAGTACTTC. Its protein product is CASSIERGAYNEQYF.

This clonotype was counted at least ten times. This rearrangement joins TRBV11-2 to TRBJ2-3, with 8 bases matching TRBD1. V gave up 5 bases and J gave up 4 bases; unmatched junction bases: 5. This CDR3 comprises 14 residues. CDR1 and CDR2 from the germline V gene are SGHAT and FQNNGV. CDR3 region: CASSVDRVADTQYF. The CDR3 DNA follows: TGTGCCAGCAGCGTGGACAGGGTTGCAGATACGCAGTATTTT.

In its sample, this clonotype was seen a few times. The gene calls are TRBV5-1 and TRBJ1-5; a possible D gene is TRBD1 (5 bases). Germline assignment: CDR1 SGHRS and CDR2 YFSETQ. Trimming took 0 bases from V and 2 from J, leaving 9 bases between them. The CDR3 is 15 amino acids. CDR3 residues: CASSLEGTGNQPQHF. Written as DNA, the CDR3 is TGCGCCAGCAGCTTGGAAGGGACGGGCAATCAGCCCCAGCATTTT.

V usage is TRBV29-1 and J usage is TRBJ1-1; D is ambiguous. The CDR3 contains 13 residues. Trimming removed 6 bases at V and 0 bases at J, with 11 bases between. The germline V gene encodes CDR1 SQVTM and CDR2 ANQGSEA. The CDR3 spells CSVALALNTEAFF. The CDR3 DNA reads TGCAGCGTAGCCTTGGCCTTGAACACTGAAGCTTTCTTT.

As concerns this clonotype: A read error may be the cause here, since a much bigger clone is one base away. CDR3 sequence (DNA): TGTGCCAGCAGTGTAGCGGGGAATCAGCCCCAGCATTTT. Its translation is CASSVAGNQPQHF. This chain uses TRBV12-3 or TRBV12-4 with TRBJ1-5, with D uncertain. This CDR3 comprises 13 residues.

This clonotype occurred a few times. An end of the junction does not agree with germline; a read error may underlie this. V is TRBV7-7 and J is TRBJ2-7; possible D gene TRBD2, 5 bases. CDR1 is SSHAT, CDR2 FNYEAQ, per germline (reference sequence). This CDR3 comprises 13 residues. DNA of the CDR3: TGTGCTAGCAGCCACGACGCGGGCTACGAGCAGTACTTC. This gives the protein CASSHDAGYEQYF.

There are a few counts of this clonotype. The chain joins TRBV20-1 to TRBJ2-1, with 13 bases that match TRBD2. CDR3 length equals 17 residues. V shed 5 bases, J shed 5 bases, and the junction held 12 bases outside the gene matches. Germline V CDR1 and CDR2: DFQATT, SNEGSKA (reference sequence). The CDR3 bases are TGCAGTGCTCGCTCACCTACCGGGACTAGCGGGGACAATGAGCAGTTCTTC. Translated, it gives CSARSPTGTSGDNEQFF.

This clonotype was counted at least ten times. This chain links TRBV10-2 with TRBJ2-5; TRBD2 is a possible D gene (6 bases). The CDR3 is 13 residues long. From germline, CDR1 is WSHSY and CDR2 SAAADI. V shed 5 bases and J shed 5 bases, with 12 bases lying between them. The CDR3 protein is CASSRGLGETQYF. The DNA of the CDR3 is TGCGCCAGCAGTCGGGGGTTGGGGGAGACCCAGTACTTC.

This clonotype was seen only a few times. The CDR3 sequence: CASSQDKGGTGDTDTQYF. The CDR3, as DNA: TGCGCCAGCAGCCAAGATAAGGGCGGGACAGGGGACACAGATACGCAGTATTTT. This chain uses TRBV4-1 with TRBJ2-3, with TRBD1 matching 10 bases. Trimming at V came to 0 bases and at J to 2 bases, leaving 8 bases not matched to a gene. This CDR3 has 18 residues. The germline V gene has CDR1 MGHRA and CDR2 YSYEKL.

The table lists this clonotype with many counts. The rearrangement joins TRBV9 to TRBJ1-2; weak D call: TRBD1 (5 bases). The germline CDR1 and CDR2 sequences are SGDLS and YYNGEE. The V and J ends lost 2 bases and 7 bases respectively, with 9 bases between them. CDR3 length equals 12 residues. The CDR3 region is CASSVQGSGYTF. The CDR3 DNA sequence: TGTGCCAGCAGCGTCCAGGGATCTGGCTACACCTTC.

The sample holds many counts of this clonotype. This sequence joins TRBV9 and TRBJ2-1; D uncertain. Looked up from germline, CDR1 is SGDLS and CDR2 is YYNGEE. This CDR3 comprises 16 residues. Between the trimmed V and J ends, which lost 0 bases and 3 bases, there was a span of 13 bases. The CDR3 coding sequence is TGTGCCAGCAGCGTAGTAGGCAGAACCAACTACAATGAGCAGTTCTTC. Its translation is CASSVVGRTNYNEQFF.